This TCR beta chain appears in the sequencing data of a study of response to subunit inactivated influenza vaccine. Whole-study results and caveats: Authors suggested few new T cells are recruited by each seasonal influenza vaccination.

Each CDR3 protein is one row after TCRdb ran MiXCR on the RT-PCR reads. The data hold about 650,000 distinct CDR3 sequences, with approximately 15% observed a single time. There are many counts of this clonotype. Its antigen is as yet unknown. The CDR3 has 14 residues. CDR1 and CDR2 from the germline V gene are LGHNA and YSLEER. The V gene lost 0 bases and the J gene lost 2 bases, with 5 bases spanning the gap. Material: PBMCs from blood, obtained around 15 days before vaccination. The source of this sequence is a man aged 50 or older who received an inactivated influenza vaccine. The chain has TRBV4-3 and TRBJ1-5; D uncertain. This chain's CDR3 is CASSQDRGNQPQHF. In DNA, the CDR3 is TGCGCCAGCAGCCAAGATCGGGGCAATCAGCCCCAGCATTTT.